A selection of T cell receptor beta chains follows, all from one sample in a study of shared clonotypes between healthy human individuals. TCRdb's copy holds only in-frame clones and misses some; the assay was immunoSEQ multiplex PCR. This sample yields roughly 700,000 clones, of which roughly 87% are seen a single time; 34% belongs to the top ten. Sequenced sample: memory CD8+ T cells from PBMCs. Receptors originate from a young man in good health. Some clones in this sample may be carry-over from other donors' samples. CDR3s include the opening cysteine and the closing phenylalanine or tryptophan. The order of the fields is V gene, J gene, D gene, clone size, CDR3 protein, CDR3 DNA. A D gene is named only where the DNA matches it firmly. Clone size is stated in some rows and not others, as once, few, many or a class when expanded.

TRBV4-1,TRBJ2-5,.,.,CASSQRAETQYF,TGCGCCAGCAGCCAAAGGGCAGAGACCCAGTACTTC
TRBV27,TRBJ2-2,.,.,CASSLRVGRGRTGELFF,TGTGCCAGCAGTTTAAGGGTGGGCAGGGGAAGGACCGGGGAGCTGTTTTTT
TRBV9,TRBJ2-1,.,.,CASSVDPPADNEQFF,TGTGCCAGCAGCGTAGACCCCCCAGCGGACAATGAGCAGTTCTTC
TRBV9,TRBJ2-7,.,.,CASNNGGWSYEQYF,TGTGCCAGCAACAACGGTGGCTGGTCCTACGAGCAGTACTTC
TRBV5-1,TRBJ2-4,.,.,CASSLTEAKNIQYF,TGCGCCAGCAGCTTGACGGAAGCCAAAAACATTCAGTACTTC
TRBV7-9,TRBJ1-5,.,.,CASSLGVGGNQPQHF,TGTGCCAGCAGCTTGGGGGTCGGGGGAAATCAGCCCCAGCATTTT
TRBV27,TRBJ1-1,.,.,CASSLRVRDTEAFF,TGTGCCAGCAGTTTACGAGTCAGGGACACTGAAGCTTTCTTT
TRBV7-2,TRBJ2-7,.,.,CASSLRGNEQYF,TGTGCCAGCAGCTTACGGGGAAACGAGCAGTACTTC
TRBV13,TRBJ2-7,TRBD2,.,CASSLASGRADYEQYF,TGTGCCAGCAGCTTGGCAAGCGGGAGGGCCGACTACGAGCAGTACTTC
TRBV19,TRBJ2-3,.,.,CASSFGRGGTDTQYF,TGTGCCAGTAGTTTCGGCAGGGGGGGCACAGATACGCAGTATTTT
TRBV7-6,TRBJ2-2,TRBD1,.,CASSFDRGPPGEDTGELFF,TGTGCCAGCAGCTTCGACAGGGGCCCTCCGGGTGAGGACACCGGGGAGCTGTTTTTT
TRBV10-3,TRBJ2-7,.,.,CAIRKTESYEQYF,TGTGCCATCAGAAAGACAGAGTCCTACGAGCAGTACTTC
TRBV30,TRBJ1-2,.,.,CAWKTAKEAPRYGYTF,TGTGCCTGGAAAACTGCAAAGGAAGCGCCCCGGTATGGCTACACCTTC
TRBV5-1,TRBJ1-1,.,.,CASSLGLGRGMNTEAFF,TGCGCCAGCAGCTTGGGGCTAGGGAGGGGGATGAACACTGAAGCTTTCTTT
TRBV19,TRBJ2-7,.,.,CASSRGRGSYEQYF,TGTGCCAGTAGTAGGGGCCGAGGCTCCTACGAGCAGTACTTC
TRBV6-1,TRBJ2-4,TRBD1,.,CASSRTGSVKNIQYF,TGTGCCAGCAGTCGGACAGGGTCCGTAAAAAACATTCAGTACTTC
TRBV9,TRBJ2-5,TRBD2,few,CASSVERGSETQYF,TGTGCCAGCAGCGTAGAGCGGGGGTCGGAGACCCAGTACTTC
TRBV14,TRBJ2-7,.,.,CASSQDKSSYEQYF,TGTGCCAGCAGCCAAGATAAGAGCTCCTACGAGCAGTACTTC
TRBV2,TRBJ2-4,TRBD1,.,CTYEGQRGHIQYF,TGTACGTACGAGGGGCAAAGGGGGCACATTCAGTACTTC
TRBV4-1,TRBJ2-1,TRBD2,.,CASSPGLAGVFLNEQFF,TGCGCCAGCAGCCCCGGACTAGCGGGAGTTTTTCTGAATGAGCAGTTCTTC
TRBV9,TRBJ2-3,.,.,CASSASPDWTSTDTQYF,TGTGCCAGCAGCGCCTCCCCGGACTGGACTAGCACAGATACGCAGTATTTT
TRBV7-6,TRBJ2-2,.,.,CASSLAPAAGTGELFF,TGTGCCAGCAGCTTAGCGCCGGCCGCCGGCACCGGGGAGCTGTTTTTT
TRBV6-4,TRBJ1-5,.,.,CASRGDGNSNQPQHF,TGTGCCAGCAGGGGGGACGGGAATAGCAATCAGCCCCAGCATTTT